The 23 T cell receptor beta chains below were found in one sample sequenced in a study of CD8+CD57+ T cells in acquired aplastic anemia. It was patients with CD8+CD57+ cell expansion by flow cytometry who were chosen for sequencing. Researchers used genomic DNA as the template to profile TCR beta VDJ and CDR3. TCRdb reanalysed the reads using MiXCR and keeps one entry per CDR3 protein. The sample shows some 92,000 distinct CDR3 sequences, about 67% of them seen only once. The sequenced sample was sorted CD4+, CD8+, or CD8+CD57+ T cells (not recorded which) from PBMCs. These receptors all come from a human donor with aplastic anemia.

V usage is TRBV5-1 and J usage is TRBJ1-2; D not certain. The CDR3 sequence is 14 residues long. In germline, CDR1 is SGHRS, CDR2 YFSETQ. V lost 5 bases, J lost 3 bases, and 14 bases lay in between. CDR3: CASRRQQGDYGYTF. The CDR3, as DNA: TGCGCCAGCAGACGTCAGCAAGGAGACTATGGCTACACCTTC. The variable domain in full, completed from reference TRBV5-1 and TRBJ1-2, reads KAGVTQTPRYLIKTRGQQVTLSCSPISGHRSVSWYQQTPGQGLQFLFEYFSETQRNKGNFPGRFSGRQFSNSRSEMNVSTLELGDSALYLCASRRQQGDYGYTFGSGTRLTVV.

The chain employs TRBV16 and TRBJ2-7; maybe TRBD1 (5 bases). The CDR3 sequence is 12 residues long. Germline assignment: CDR1 KGHSY and CDR2 FQNENV. V lost 2 bases and J lost 6, with 8 bases in between. CDR3 DNA sequence: TGTGCCAGCAGCCAAGGGCAGGGCGAGCAGTACTTC. Residues: CASSQGQGEQYF.

This clonotype was found a few times. This chain links TRBV20-1 with TRBJ2-5; D perhaps matches TRBD2 (5 bases). Germline lookup yields CDR1 DFQATT and CDR2 SNEGSKA (reference sequence). This CDR3 is 12 amino acids long. Trimming took 8 bases from V and 0 from J, leaving 10 bases between them. DNA for the CDR3: TGCAGTCCAACTAGGAACCAAGAGACCCAGTACTTC. It specifies CSPTRNQETQYF.

The rearrangement uses TRBV7-2 and TRBJ1-1; TRBD1 might be the D (6 bases). V was clipped by 2 bases and J by 11 bases, with 12 bases between them. From germline, CDR1 is SGHTA and CDR2 FQGNSA. This CDR3 contains 12 residues. CDR3 bases: TGTGCCAGCAGCTTACAGGGGAATATGGCTTTCTTT. Translation: CASSLQGNMAFF.

This chain joins TRBV9 and TRBJ2-1, with a tentative D call TRBD2 (6 bases). This CDR3 comprises 14 residues. Germline CDR1 reads SGDLS; CDR2 reads YYNGEE. Trimming stripped 0 bases from V and 6 bases from J, with 10 bases between. CDR3 protein: CASSVVISGNEQFF. Written as DNA, the CDR3 is TGTGCCAGCAGCGTAGTAATTAGCGGCAATGAGCAGTTCTTC.

The CDR3 region has the DNA TGTGCCACCAGCAGAGACAGGGGTTTGTACACTGAAGCTTTCTTT. Protein: CATSRDRGLYTEAFF. The chain links TRBV15 to TRBJ1-1, with D possibly being TRBD1 (6 bases). The CDR3 totals 15 residues. Per germline, CDR1 LNHNV and CDR2 YYDKDF (reference sequence). Trimming shortened V by 0 bases and J by 3 bases, and 11 bases separated the two germline ends. Variable domain in full (rest from reference TRBV15 and TRBJ1-1): DAMVIQNPRYQVTQFGKPVTLSCSQTLNHNVMYWYQQKSSQAPKLLFHYYDKDFNNEADTPDNFQSRRPNTSFCFLDIRSPGLGDTAMYLCATSRDRGLYTEAFFGQGTRLTVV.

This rearrangement joins TRBV4-1 to TRBJ2-7, with 9 bases lining up with TRBD2. The CDR3 consists of 15 residues. Trimming took 2 bases from V and 2 from J; bases not matched to a gene: 4. Germline V gene lookup returns CDR1 MGHRA and CDR2 YSYEKL. Here the CDR3 reads CASSQLAGDPYEQYF. The CDR3 DNA reads as TGCGCCAGCAGCCAATTAGCGGGGGACCCCTACGAGCAGTACTTC.

V usage is TRBV10-3 and J usage is TRBJ1-3; tentatively, D is TRBD1 (5 bases). Germline-derived CDR1 and CDR2 are ENHRY and SYGVKD. The CDR3 runs to 14 residues. CDR3 DNA: TGTGCTTCTCTACCCGACAGCTCTGGAAACACCATATATTTT. This encodes CASLPDSSGNTIYF.

The chain is built from TRBV7-2 and TRBJ2-2; the D is unclear. Germline loops: CDR1 SGHTA, CDR2 FQGNSA. Trimming removed 0 bases at V and 5 bases at J, with 13 bases between. The CDR3 is made up of 16 amino acids. The CDR3, as DNA: TGTGCCAGCAGCTTAGCGGTTCTGCGAGGAACCGGGGAGCTGTTTTTT. It encodes CASSLAVLRGTGELFF.

The V call is TRBV10-1, the J call TRBJ2-3, with unresolved D. V lost 4 bases and J 2 bases, leaving 7 bases between the germline ends. Germline CDR1 reads WNHNN; CDR2 reads SYGVQD (reference sequence). The CDR3 is 13 amino acids. Here the CDR3 reads CASSGANTDTQYF. CDR3 nucleotides: TGCGCCAGCAGTGGCGCCAACACAGATACGCAGTATTTT.

The count of this clonotype is one. The chain recombines TRBV11-3 with TRBJ1-1; D is unclear. With 5 bases removed from V and 1 base from J, the gap between germline ends came to 14 bases. Germline values: CDR1 SGHNT, CDR2 YENEEA. This CDR3 region has 15 residues. The CDR3 spells CASSPRNLPNTEAFF. For the CDR3, the DNA is TGTGCCAGCAGCCCCAGAAATCTCCCGAACACTGAAGCTTTCTTT.

V and J are TRBV11-2 and TRBJ2-7, with 7 bases lining up with TRBD1. Germline CDR1 SGHAT, CDR2 FQNNGV. The junction had 5 bases not matched to a gene; V was cut back by 4 bases and J by 2 bases. The CDR3 has 14 residues. The CDR3 DNA follows: TGTGCCAGCAGCTATGGACAGGATCCCTACGAGCAGTACTTC. It yields the protein CASSYGQDPYEQYF.

Turning to this clonotype: Its ends do not fully match the called genes, so a read error is possible. The chain has TRBV29-1 and TRBJ1-5; a weak D match, TRBD1 (6 bases). The germline V gene has CDR1 SQVTM and CDR2 ANQGSEA. The CDR3 spans 13 residues. This chain's CDR3 is CSVADRFDQPQRF. CDR3 bases: TGCAGCGTGGCTGACAGGTTCGATCAGCCCCAGCGTTTT.

This clonotype has a handful of counts. The rearrangement joins TRBV20-1 to TRBJ2-7; perhaps TRBD2 as D (6 bases). The length of the CDR3 is 14 residues. V was shortened by 3 bases and J by 2 bases, with 14 bases between the two germline ends. Germline CDR1 is DFQATT and CDR2 is SNEGSKA (reference sequence). The CDR3 DNA reads as TGCAGTGCTAGGCAGGGAGGTGACACCTACGAGCAGTACTTC. Translated: CSARQGGDTYEQYF.

The sample holds a few counts of this clonotype. This chain uses TRBV10-3 with TRBJ1-2; D not certain. V dropped 7 bases and J dropped 3 bases, with 6 bases sitting between them. The CDR3 has 11 amino acids. The germline gives CDR1 ENHRY, CDR2 SYGVKD. The CDR3: CAIINDYGYTF. CDR3 bases: TGTGCCATCATTAACGACTATGGCTACACCTTC.

J is TRBJ2-4 and V is TRBV29-1; D is perhaps TRBD1 or TRBD2 (7 bases each). The CDR3 covers 13 residues. Trimming cost V 2 bases and J 5 bases, with 10 bases left between them. CDR1 is SQVTM, CDR2 ANQGSEA, per germline. The CDR3 DNA is TGCAGCGTTGAACCAGGGGGGGAAAACATTCAGTACTTC. This encodes CSVEPGGENIQYF.

This clonotype was seen more than once but under ten times. This chain uses TRBV29-1 with TRBJ2-1, with 8 bases that match TRBD1. Germline V gives CDR1 SQVTM, CDR2 ANQGSEA. The CDR3 is 14 amino acids. With V trimmed by 6 bases and J by 6 bases, 10 bases remained unmatched. This chain's CDR3 is CSVAGQGSGNEQFF. The CDR3 DNA reads as TGCAGCGTCGCTGGACAGGGAAGCGGCAATGAGCAGTTCTTC.

This chain uses TRBV2 with TRBJ2-3; D might be TRBD1 (5 bases). The germline V gene encodes CDR1 SNHLY and CDR2 FYNNEI. The V gene lost 1 base and the J gene lost 0 bases, with 8 bases spanning the gap. This CDR3 has 15 amino acids. This CDR3 is CASSEGTSSTDTQYF. The CDR3 DNA reads TGTGCCAGCAGTGAAGGGACAAGTAGCACAGATACGCAGTATTTT.

The chain links TRBV20-1 to TRBJ2-1; 7 positions match TRBD2. The CDR3 totals 11 residues. Germline values: CDR1 DFQATT, CDR2 SNEGSKA (reference sequence). V was clipped by 3 bases and J by 7 bases; unmatched bases: 0. CDR3 sequence reads: CSASGGNEQFF. DNA of the CDR3: TGCAGTGCTAGCGGGGGGAATGAGCAGTTCTTC.

This clonotype was detected only once. V usage is TRBV19 and J usage is TRBJ2-7, with 7 nucleotides matching TRBD2. The CDR3 spans 15 residues. J was trimmed by 5 bases and V by 5 bases; bases with no gene match: 12. Germline assignment: CDR1 LNHDA and CDR2 SQIVND (reference sequence). CDR3 sequence reads: CASSGRGAGTHEQYF. CDR3 nucleotides: TGTGCCAGTAGTGGCCGGGGAGCGGGAACCCACGAGCAGTACTTC.

Only one count was recorded for this clonotype. J is TRBJ2-7 and V is TRBV9; D gene ambiguous. The V end was cut by 6 bases, the J end by 3 bases, with 10 bases between. The CDR3 is 12 amino acids. CDR1 and CDR2 (germline): SGDLS, YYNGEE. The CDR3 loop is CASTSNGYEQYF. CDR3 nucleotide sequence: TGTGCCAGCACTTCAAATGGCTACGAGCAGTACTTC.

The chain is built from TRBV24-1 and TRBJ2-1; tentatively, D is TRBD1 or TRBD2 (6 bases each). The CDR3 consists of 14 residues. Germline V gene sequence: CDR1 KGHDR, CDR2 SFDVKD. Trimming pared 7 bases from V and 8 bases from J, leaving 17 bases between. The DNA for the CDR3 is TGTGCCACCAGCCTCCCGGGGGCAGTCGATGAGCAGTTCTTC. Protein: CATSLPGAVDEQFF.

This chain joins TRBV7-8 and TRBJ2-5, with D tentatively TRBD2 (5 bases). The germline gives CDR1 SGHVS, CDR2 FQNEAQ. V was pared by 4 bases and J by 2 bases, with 14 bases between. The length of the CDR3 is 15 residues. The DNA for the CDR3 is TGTGCCAGCAGCTCGTTGGGAGCGGCTCAAGAGACCCAGTACTTC. Translation: CASSSLGAAQETQYF.